The 27 T cell receptor beta chains listed next were all sequenced from one sample in a study of shared clonotypes between healthy human individuals. TCRdb's copy holds only in-frame clones and misses some; the assay was immunoSEQ multiplex PCR. The repertoire holds some 1.5 million clones, with about 98% as singletons. Specimen: naive CD4+ T cells sorted from blood. Subset specified: CD45RA+ positively selected. The receptors were sampled from a young man in good health.

V is TRBV7-3 and J is TRBJ2-1, with D uncertain. The germline gives CDR1 SGHTA, CDR2 FQGTGA. The CDR3 extends over 14 amino acids. V lost 6 bases, J lost 7 bases, and 16 bases lay in between. The CDR3 spells CASSQTDQRNEQFF. In DNA form, the CDR3 reads TGTGCCAGCAGTCAAACCGACCAAAGGAATGAGCAGTTCTTC.

The V call is TRBV5-4, the J call TRBJ2-5; TRBD2 aligns across 14 bases. V dropped 5 bases and J dropped 5; count of bases not matched to a gene: 17. From germline, CDR1 is SGHNT and CDR2 YYREEE (reference sequence). The CDR3 length is 19 residues. Written as DNA, the CDR3 is TGTGCCAGCAGTAAAAAGGGACTAGCGGGAGAGTTAGCGGGGGAGACCCAGTACTTC. Translated: CASSKKGLAGELAGETQYF.

The genes are TRBV19 and TRBJ2-3; unclear D gene. The length of the CDR3 is 13 residues. Between the trimmed V and J ends, which lost 7 bases and 1 base, there was a span of 9 bases. Germline assignment: CDR1 LNHDA and CDR2 SQIVND (reference sequence). The CDR3 bases are TGTGCCAGTAAGTGGGTGGGCACAGATACGCAGTATTTT. It specifies CASKWVGTDTQYF.

This chain links TRBV7-9 with TRBJ2-5; 8 bases align to TRBD1. V lost 8 bases, J lost 2 bases, and 4 bases stayed unmatched. From germline, CDR1 is SEHNR and CDR2 FQNEAQ (reference sequence). The CDR3 extends over 13 amino acids. The CDR3 DNA reads as TGTGCCAGCCAGGGGGCTGAACAAGAGACCCAGTACTTC. Its protein product is CASQGAEQETQYF. The complete variable domain, with remaining parts taken from reference TRBV7-9 and TRBJ2-5, reads DTGVSQNPRHKITKRGQNVTFRCDPISEHNRLYWYRQTLGQGPEFLTYFQNEAQLEKSRLLSDRFSAERPKGSFSTLEIQRTEQGDSAMYLCASQGAEQETQYFGPGTRLLVL.

This clone occurred once. The genes are TRBV7-6 and TRBJ2-7; TRBD1 agrees at 8 bases. This CDR3 region has 16 residues. The trim removed 3 bases at V and 6 bases at J, leaving 13 bases unmatched. Germline V gene lookup returns CDR1 SGHVS and CDR2 FNYEAQ. The CDR3 reads CASSLGTGGVGSEQYF. DNA for the CDR3: TGTGCCAGCAGCTTGGGGACAGGTGGGGTTGGCAGCGAGCAGTACTTC.

With regard to this clone: Other DNA sequences in this specimen translate into the identical CDR3. The chain carries TRBV27 and TRBJ2-1; TRBD1 agrees at 7 bases. There are 15 residues in the CDR3. V trimming: 2 bases; J trimming: 3 bases; junction bases outside the gene matches: 4. Per germline, CDR1 MNHEY and CDR2 SMNVEV (reference sequence). The CDR3, as DNA: TGTGCCAGCAGTTTAAGGGGGACAGTCTACAATGAGCAGTTCTTC. It encodes CASSLRGTVYNEQFF.

CDR3 residues: CASSALGLVGNEQFF. The CDR3 coding sequence is TGTGCCAGCAGCGCCCTGGGACTAGTCGGTAATGAGCAGTTCTTC. The genes are TRBV9 and TRBJ2-1; the match to TRBD2 covers 8 bases. Germline V gives CDR1 SGDLS, CDR2 YYNGEE. V was pared by 3 bases and J by 7 bases, with 9 bases of the junction left unmatched. This CDR3 region has 15 residues.

This clone has a single count. The same CDR3 is also encoded by other DNA sequences in this sample. This CDR3 is CAWTSGGYEQYF. CDR3 DNA: TGTGCCTGGACTAGCGGGGGCTACGAGCAGTACTTC. This sequence joins TRBV30 and TRBJ2-7, with 10 bases lining up with TRBD2. The V and J ends lost 4 bases and 3 bases, in that order; junction bases with no gene match: 0. Germline-derived CDR1 and CDR2 are GTSNPN and SVGIG (reference sequence). The CDR3 is made up of 12 amino acids.

The CDR3 DNA reads as TGTGCCAGCAGCCTGGGACTAGCGGTTGCAGATACGCAGTATTTT. Translated, it gives CASSLGLAVADTQYF. The chain couples TRBV11-3 to TRBJ2-3, with 11 bases matching TRBD2. J gave up 4 bases and V 5 bases, and 5 bases lay outside the gene matches. The CDR3 is 15 amino acids. Germline V gene sequence: CDR1 SGHNT, CDR2 YENEEA.

The chain is built from TRBV5-4 and TRBJ2-1; TRBD2 might be the D (7 bases). This CDR3 region has 16 residues. Germline V lookup: CDR1 SGHNT, CDR2 YYREEE (reference sequence). With 5 bases removed from V and 4 bases from J, the gap between germline ends came to 19 bases. CDR3 nucleotide sequence: TGTGCCAGCAGTAAGGACGTAGGGGGAGGGTACAATGAGCAGTTCTTC. Its protein product is CASSKDVGGGYNEQFF.

There are a few counts of this clone. The CDR3 DNA follows: TGTGCCAGCAGCTTATGGGCAGGGGTTTTGGAGACCCAGTACTTC. Translated: CASSLWAGVLETQYF. V and J are TRBV7-6 and TRBJ2-5, with D perhaps TRBD1 (6 bases). The CDR3 spans 15 residues. The germline V and J ends were trimmed by 2 bases and 5 bases, with 15 bases remaining between them. Germline V gene sequence: CDR1 SGHVS, CDR2 FNYEAQ.

The chain couples TRBV27 to TRBJ1-5, with a tentative D call TRBD1 (5 bases). Trimming took off 2 bases at V and 7 bases at J, with 21 bases between the two ends. CDR3 length equals 17 residues. The germline V gene has CDR1 MNHEY and CDR2 SMNVEV (reference sequence). As DNA, the CDR3 is TGTGCCAGCAGTTTAAGGGGAGTGGGGAGAACGGAACAGCCCCAGCATTTT. It translates to CASSLRGVGRTEQPQHF.

The chain joins TRBV5-1 to TRBJ1-5, with D perhaps matching TRBD1 (6 bases). CDR1 is SGHRS and CDR2 is YFSETQ in the germline V gene. The V end lost 0 bases, the J end lost 3 bases, and 13 bases lay between the germline ends. CDR3 size: 16 residues. CDR3 sequence reads: CASSLGTAEDNQPQHF. The CDR3 nucleotides are TGCGCCAGCAGCTTGGGGACAGCTGAGGACAATCAGCCCCAGCATTTT.

The gene calls are TRBV28 and TRBJ1-2; tentatively, D is TRBD1 (6 bases). Trimming removed 4 bases at V and 5 bases at J, with 14 bases between. Germline V CDR1 and CDR2: MDHEN, SYDVKM. This CDR3 has 14 amino acids. The CDR3 bases are TGTGCCAGCAGTTACACGGGACAAGGTTATGGCTACACCTTC. This sequence encodes CASSYTGQGYGYTF.

This chain connects TRBV11-2 to TRBJ2-1; D is undetermined. The CDR3 runs 14 residues. Per germline, CDR1 SGHAT and CDR2 FQNNGV. The ends were cut back, 5 bases at V and 1 base at J, with 9 bases in the middle. The chain's CDR3 is CASSEILSYNEQFF. Here the CDR3 DNA reads TGTGCCAGCAGCGAAATCCTATCCTACAATGAGCAGTTCTTC.

The chain has TRBV6-5 and TRBJ2-7; 10 bases line up with TRBD2. The length of the CDR3 is 14 residues. Germline lookup yields CDR1 MNHEY and CDR2 SVGAGI. With 5 bases clipped from V and 2 bases from J, the junction kept 3 bases outside the gene matches. The CDR3 sequence: CASSRTSGAYEQYF. The CDR3 nucleotides are TGTGCCAGCAGTCGGACTAGCGGTGCCTACGAGCAGTACTTC.

The chain recombines TRBV5-1 with TRBJ2-7; TRBD1 matches at 10 bases. The CDR3 is made up of 14 amino acids. Trimming cost V 4 bases and J 5 bases; bases outside gene matches: 6. Germline CDR1 reads SGHRS; CDR2 reads YFSETQ. The CDR3 sequence: CASSPGQGLDEQYF. CDR3 in DNA: TGCGCCAGCAGCCCGGGACAGGGGCTTGACGAGCAGTACTTC.

The V and J genes are TRBV29-1 and TRBJ2-2, with 12 bases that match TRBD1. Germline CDR1 and CDR2: SQVTM and ANQGSEA. The CDR3 is 17 residues long. Trimming removed 0 bases from V and 9 bases from J; junction bases left unmatched: 11. The CDR3 coding sequence is TGCAGCGTTGAAGATCGGGGCGGGACAGGGGGCTTCCGGGAGCTGTTTTTT. This codes for CSVEDRGGTGGFRELFF.

The CDR3 loop reads CASSIVRAEQFF. DNA of the CDR3: TGCGCCAGCAGTATTGTTAGAGCTGAGCAGTTCTTC. This rearrangement joins TRBV10-2 to TRBJ2-1; no clear D gene. CDR1 and CDR2 from the germline V gene are WSHSY and SAAADI. V lost 5 bases and J lost 9, with 11 bases in between. The CDR3 spans 12 residues.

The chain carries TRBV5-4 and TRBJ1-1; D is possibly TRBD1 (6 bases). Trimming took 5 bases from V and 1 from J, leaving 12 bases between them. The CDR3 consists of 14 residues. Looked up from germline, CDR1 is SGHNT and CDR2 is YYREEE (reference sequence). For the CDR3, the DNA is TGTGCCAGCAGACCGGGACACACGAACACTGAAGCTTTCTTT. It yields the protein CASRPGHTNTEAFF.

J is TRBJ2-2 and V is TRBV27, with D perhaps given as TRBD1 or TRBD2 (5 bases each). V was cut by 5 bases and J by 1 base, with 11 bases left in between. Germline CDR1 MNHEY, CDR2 SMNVEV (reference sequence). The CDR3 has 15 residues. CDR3 loop: CASSPKRGNTGELFF. CDR3 DNA sequence: TGTGCCAGCAGTCCTAAGAGGGGGAACACCGGGGAGCTGTTTTTT.

The chain links TRBV28 to TRBJ2-1; 12 nucleotides agree with TRBD2. CDR1 and CDR2 from the germline V gene are MDHEN and SYDVKM. V dropped 4 bases and J dropped 0; count of bases not matched to a gene: 7. This CDR3 has 18 amino acids. The CDR3 bases are TGTGCCAGCAGTTGGTCGGGACTAGCGGGTTCCTCCTACAATGAGCAGTTCTTC. Translating gives CASSWSGLAGSSYNEQFF.

The chain combines TRBV28 with TRBJ1-5; D unresolved. The CDR3 spans 14 residues. CDR1 MDHEN and CDR2 SYDVKM come from the germline V gene. Trimming removed 11 bases at V and 2 bases at J, with 16 bases between. CDR3 coding DNA: TGTGCCTCGAGGAGAGGTGATCGCAATCAGCCCCAGCATTTT. It translates to CASRRGDRNQPQHF.

This chain joins TRBV7-9 and TRBJ2-2; 7 bases are shared with TRBD1. The CDR3 length is 15 residues. The V and J ends lost 3 bases and 6 bases, in that order; junction bases with no gene match: 7. CDR1 is SEHNR, CDR2 FQNEAQ, per germline (reference sequence). CDR3 protein: CASSFQTGTPGELFF. The CDR3 DNA is TGTGCCAGCAGCTTTCAGACAGGGACCCCCGGGGAGCTGTTTTTT.

This clone showed up just once. V is TRBV18 and J is TRBJ2-7, with 11 bases that match TRBD2. The CDR3 totals 18 residues. Germline lookup yields CDR1 KGHSH and CDR2 LQKENI. V shed 3 bases, J shed 0 bases, and the junction held 10 bases outside the gene matches. CDR3 sequence: CASSPTGLAGRVSYEQYF. In DNA form, the CDR3 reads TGTGCCAGCTCACCGACAGGACTAGCGGGCCGAGTCTCCTACGAGCAGTACTTC.

This clone was seen a single time. The chain carries TRBV4-1 and TRBJ2-4; 9 nucleotides align to TRBD1. Germline V CDR1 and CDR2: MGHRA, YSYEKL. The CDR3 covers 15 residues. V lost 4 bases, J lost 4 bases, and 5 bases stayed unmatched. DNA of the CDR3: TGCGCCAGCAGCCTTATGGGGACAGGGAAAAACATTCAGTACTTC. Translated: CASSLMGTGKNIQYF.

This clone was recorded once. The gene calls are TRBV5-6 and TRBJ2-3, with 8 nucleotides matching TRBD2. With V trimmed by 3 bases and J by 0 bases, 3 bases remained unmatched. CDR3 length equals 15 residues. Germline V CDR1 and CDR2: SGHDT, YYEEEE. Here the CDR3 reads CASSSSGGSTDTQYF. CDR3 nucleotides: TGTGCCAGCAGCTCCAGCGGGGGTAGCACAGATACGCAGTATTTT. Variable domain in full (rest from reference TRBV5-6 and TRBJ2-3): DAGVTQSPTHLIKTRGQQVTLRCSPKSGHDTVSWYQQALGQGPQFIFQYYEEEERQRGNFPDRFSGHQFPNYSSELNVNALLLGDSALYLCASSSSGGSTDTQYFGPGTRLTVL.